This TCR beta chain was identified in a study of cytomegalovirus exposure and HLA in healthy donors. PCR primers comprised 60 Vbeta and 13 Jbeta primers. Profiling relied on immunoSEQ multiplex PCR, and the TCRdb table lists in-frame clones only, not all of them. The table lists roughly 150,000 clones, around 65% of them singletons. With respect to this clone: What it binds is unknown.

The V and J ends lost 3 bases and 4 bases, in that order; junction bases with no gene match: 2. The CDR3 is 13 amino acids. Germline assignment: CDR1 PRHDT and CDR2 FYEKMQ (reference sequence). General study points: An observed cluster of highly shared sequence variants was recorded as a likely sequencing artifact. There were some V segments, including TRBV6-2 and TRBV6-3, excluded as indistinguishable. Trimming of TCR beta V- and J-genes showed a link, identified in a later analysis, to a missense DCLRE1C variant. On later analysis, the bulk of CMV-associated TCR beta chains appeared to be HLA-restricted.

The sequence was obtained from a woman in her 30s in good health and CMV-seropositive. V is TRBV13 and J is TRBJ2-7; 8 nucleotides line up with TRBD1. Sequencing was performed on PBMCs. This CDR3 is CASSFQGAYEQYF. CDR3 in DNA: TGTGCCAGCAGCTTCCAGGGGGCTTACGAGCAGTACTTC.